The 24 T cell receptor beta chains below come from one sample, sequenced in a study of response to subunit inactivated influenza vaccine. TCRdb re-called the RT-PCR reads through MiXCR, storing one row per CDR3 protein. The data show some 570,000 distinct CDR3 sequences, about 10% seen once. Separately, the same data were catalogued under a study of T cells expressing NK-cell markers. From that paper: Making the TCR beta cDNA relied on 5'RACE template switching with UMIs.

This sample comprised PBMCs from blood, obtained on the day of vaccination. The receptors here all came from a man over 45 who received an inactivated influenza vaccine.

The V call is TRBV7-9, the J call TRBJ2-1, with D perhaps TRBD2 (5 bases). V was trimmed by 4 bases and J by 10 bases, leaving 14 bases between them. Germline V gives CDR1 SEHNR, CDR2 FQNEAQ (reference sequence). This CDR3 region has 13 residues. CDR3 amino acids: CASSSEGVSEQFF. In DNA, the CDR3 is TGTGCCAGCAGCTCCGAGGGAGTTTCAGAGCAGTTCTTC.

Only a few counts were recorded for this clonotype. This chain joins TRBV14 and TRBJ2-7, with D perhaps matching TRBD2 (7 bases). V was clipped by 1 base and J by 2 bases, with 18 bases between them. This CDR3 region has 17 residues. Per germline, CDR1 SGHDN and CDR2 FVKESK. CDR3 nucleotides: TGTGCCAGCAGCCAAGTCCCCTTACGAGGGGGGGCCTACGAGCAGTACTTC. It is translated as CASSQVPLRGGAYEQYF.

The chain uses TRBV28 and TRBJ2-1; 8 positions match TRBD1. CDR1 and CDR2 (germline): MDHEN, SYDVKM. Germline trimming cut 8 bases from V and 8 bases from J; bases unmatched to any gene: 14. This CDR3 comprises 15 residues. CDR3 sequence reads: CASGTLTGDGDEQFF. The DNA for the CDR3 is TGTGCCAGCGGAACTCTGACAGGGGACGGGGATGAGCAGTTCTTC.

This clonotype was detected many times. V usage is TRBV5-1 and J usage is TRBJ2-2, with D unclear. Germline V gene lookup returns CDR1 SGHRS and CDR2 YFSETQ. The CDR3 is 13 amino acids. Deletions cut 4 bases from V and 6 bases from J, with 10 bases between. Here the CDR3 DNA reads TGCGCCAGCAGCCTTCATGAGGCCGGGGAGCTGTTTTTT. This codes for CASSLHEAGELFF. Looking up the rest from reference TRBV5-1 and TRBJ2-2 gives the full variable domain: KAGVTQTPRYLIKTRGQQVTLSCSPISGHRSVSWYQQTPGQGLQFLFEYFSETQRNKGNFPGRFSGRQFSNSRSEMNVSTLELGDSALYLCASSLHEAGELFFGEGSRLTVL.

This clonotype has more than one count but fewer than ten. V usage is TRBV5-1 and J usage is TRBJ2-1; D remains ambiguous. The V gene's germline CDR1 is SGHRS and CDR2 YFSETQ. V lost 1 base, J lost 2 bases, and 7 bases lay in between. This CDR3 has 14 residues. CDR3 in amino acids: CASSLSLTYNEQFF. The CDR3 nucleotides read TGCGCCAGCAGCTTGTCTCTAACCTACAATGAGCAGTTCTTC.

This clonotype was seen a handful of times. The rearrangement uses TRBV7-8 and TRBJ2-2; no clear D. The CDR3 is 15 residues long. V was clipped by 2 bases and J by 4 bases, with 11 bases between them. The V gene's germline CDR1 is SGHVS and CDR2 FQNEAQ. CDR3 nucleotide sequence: TGTGCCAGCAGCTTAACGAGATGGGTCACCGGGGAGCTGTTTTTT. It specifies CASSLTRWVTGELFF.

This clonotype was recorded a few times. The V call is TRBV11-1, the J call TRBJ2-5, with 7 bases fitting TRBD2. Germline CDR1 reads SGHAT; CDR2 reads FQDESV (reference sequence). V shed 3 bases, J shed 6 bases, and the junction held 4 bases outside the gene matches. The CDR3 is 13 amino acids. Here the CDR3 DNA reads TGTGCCAGCAGCTTCGGGGGGAGAAAGACCCAGTACTTC. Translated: CASSFGGRKTQYF.

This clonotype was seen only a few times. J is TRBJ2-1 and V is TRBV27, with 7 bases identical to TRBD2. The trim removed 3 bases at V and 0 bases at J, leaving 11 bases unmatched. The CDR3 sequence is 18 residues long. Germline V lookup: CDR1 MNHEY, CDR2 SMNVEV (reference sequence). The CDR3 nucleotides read TGTGCCAGCAGTTTCCGTGTGGGGGGAGGGAGCTCCTACAATGAGCAGTTCTTC. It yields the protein CASSFRVGGGSSYNEQFF.

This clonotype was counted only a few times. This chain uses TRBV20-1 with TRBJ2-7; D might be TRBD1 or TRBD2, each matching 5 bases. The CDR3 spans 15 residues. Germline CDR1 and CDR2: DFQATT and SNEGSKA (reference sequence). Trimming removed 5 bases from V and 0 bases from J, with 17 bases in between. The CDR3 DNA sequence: TGCAGTGCTGGAGGACATGTGGGGAGCTCCTACGAGCAGTACTTC. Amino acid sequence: CSAGGHVGSSYEQYF.

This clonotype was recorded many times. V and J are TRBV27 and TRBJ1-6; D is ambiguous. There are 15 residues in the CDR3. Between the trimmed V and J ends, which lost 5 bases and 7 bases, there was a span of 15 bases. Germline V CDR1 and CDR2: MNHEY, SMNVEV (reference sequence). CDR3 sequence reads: CASSPQVFSNSPLHF. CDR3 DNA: TGTGCCAGCAGTCCCCAGGTGTTTTCAAATTCACCCCTCCACTTT.

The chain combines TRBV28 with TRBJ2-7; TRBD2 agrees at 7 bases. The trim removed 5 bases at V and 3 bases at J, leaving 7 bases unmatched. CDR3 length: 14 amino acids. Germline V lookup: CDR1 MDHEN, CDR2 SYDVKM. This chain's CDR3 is CASSRGGQSYEQYF. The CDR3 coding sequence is TGTGCCAGCAGTCGGGGAGGGCAAAGCTACGAGCAGTACTTC.

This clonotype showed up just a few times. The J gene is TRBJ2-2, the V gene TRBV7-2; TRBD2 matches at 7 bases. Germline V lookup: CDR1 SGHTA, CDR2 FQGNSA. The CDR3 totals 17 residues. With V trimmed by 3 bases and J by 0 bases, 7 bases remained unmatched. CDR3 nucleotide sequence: TGTGCCAGCAGCTTCCTTAGCGGGTCCGCGAACACCGGGGAGCTGTTTTTT. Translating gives CASSFLSGSANTGELFF. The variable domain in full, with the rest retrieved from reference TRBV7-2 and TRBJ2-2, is GAGVSQSPSNKVTEKGKDVELRCDPISGHTALYWYRQSLGQGLEFLIYFQGNSAPDKSGLPSDRFSAERTGGSVSTLTIQRTQQEDSAVYLCASSFLSGSANTGELFFGEGSRLTVL.

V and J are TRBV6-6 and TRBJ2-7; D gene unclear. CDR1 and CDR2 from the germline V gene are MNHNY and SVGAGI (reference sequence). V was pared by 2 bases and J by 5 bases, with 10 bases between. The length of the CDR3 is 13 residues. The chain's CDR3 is CASSYPGVHEQYF. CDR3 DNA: TGTGCCAGCAGTTACCCCGGAGTACACGAGCAGTACTTC.

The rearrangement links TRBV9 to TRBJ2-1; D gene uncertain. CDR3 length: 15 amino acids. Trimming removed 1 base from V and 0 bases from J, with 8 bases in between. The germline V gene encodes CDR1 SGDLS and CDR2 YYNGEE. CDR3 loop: CASSVRAHSYNEQFF. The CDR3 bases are TGTGCCAGCAGCGTACGTGCCCACTCCTACAATGAGCAGTTCTTC. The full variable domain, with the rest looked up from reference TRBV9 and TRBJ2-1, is DSGVTQTPKHLITATGQRVTLRCSPRSGDLSVYWYQQSLDQGLQFLIQYYNGEERAKGNILERFSAQQFPDLHSELNLSSLELGDSALYFCASSVRAHSYNEQFFGPGTRLTVL.

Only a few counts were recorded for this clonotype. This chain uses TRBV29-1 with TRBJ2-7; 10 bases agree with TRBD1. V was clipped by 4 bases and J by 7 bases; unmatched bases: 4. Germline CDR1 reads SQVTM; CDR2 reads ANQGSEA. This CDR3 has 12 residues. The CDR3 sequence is CSVAGTGVEQYF. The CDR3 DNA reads TGCAGCGTTGCAGGGACAGGGGTGGAGCAGTACTTC.

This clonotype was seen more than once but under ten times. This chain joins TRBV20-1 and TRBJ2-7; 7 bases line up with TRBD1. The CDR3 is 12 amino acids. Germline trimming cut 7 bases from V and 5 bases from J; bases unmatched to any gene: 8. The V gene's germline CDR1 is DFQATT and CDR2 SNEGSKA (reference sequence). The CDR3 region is CSVTGTADEQYF. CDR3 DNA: TGCAGTGTCACCGGGACAGCGGACGAGCAGTACTTC.

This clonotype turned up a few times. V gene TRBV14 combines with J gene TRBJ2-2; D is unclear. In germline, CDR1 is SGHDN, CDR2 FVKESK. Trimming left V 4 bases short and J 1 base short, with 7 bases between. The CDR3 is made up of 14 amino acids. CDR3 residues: CASSRFRNTGELFF. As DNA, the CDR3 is TGTGCCAGCAGCCGTTTCAGGAACACCGGGGAGCTGTTTTTT. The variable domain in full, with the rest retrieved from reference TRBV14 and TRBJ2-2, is EAGVTQFPSHSVIEKGQTVTLRCDPISGHDNLYWYRRVMGKEIKFLLHFVKESKQDESGMPNNRFLAERTGGTYSTLKVQPAELEDSGVYFCASSRFRNTGELFFGEGSRLTVL.

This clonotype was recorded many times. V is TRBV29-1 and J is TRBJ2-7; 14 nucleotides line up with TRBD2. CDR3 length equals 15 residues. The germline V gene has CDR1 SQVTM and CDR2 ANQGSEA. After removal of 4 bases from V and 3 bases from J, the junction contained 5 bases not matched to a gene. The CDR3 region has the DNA TGCAGCGTTGGTATCGGGACTAGCGGGGGCTACGAGCAGTACTTC. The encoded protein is CSVGIGTSGGYEQYF.

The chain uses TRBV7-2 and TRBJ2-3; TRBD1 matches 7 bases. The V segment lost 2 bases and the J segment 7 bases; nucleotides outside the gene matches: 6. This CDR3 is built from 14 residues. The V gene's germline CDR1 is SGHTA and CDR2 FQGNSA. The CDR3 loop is CASSLLQGTHTQYF. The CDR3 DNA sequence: TGTGCCAGCAGCTTATTACAGGGGACACATACGCAGTATTTT.

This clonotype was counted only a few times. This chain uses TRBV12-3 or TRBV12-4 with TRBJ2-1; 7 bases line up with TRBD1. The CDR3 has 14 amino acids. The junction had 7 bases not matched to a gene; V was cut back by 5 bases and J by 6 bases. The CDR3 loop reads CASSGQEVTNEQFF. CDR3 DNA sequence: TGTGCCAGCAGTGGACAGGAAGTAACCAATGAGCAGTTCTTC.

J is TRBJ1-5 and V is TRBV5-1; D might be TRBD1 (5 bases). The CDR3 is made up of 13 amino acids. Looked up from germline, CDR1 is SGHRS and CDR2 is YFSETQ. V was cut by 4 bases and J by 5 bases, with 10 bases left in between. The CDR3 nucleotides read TGCGCCAGCAGCCCGGAGGGGTATCAGCCCCAGCATTTT. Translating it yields CASSPEGYQPQHF.

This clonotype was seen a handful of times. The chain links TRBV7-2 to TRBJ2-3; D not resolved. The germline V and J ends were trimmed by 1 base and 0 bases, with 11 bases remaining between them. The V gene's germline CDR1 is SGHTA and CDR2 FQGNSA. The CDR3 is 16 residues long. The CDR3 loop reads CASSLGLLLSTDTQYF. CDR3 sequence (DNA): TGTGCCAGCAGCTTAGGGCTGCTCCTTAGCACAGATACGCAGTATTTT.

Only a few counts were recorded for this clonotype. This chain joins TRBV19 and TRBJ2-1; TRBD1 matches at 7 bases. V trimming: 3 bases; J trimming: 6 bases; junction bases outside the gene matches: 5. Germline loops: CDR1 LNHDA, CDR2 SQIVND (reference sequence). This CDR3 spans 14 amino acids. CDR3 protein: CASSIPGQVNEQFF. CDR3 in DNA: TGTGCCAGTAGTATCCCCGGACAGGTCAATGAGCAGTTCTTC.

The CDR3 nucleotides read TGTGCCAGCACGCAGGGCCCCCTGGCCTACAATGAGCAGTTCTTC. Encoded protein: CASTQGPLAYNEQFF. The V and J genes are TRBV5-5 and TRBJ2-1; weak D call: TRBD1 (5 bases). The V and J ends lost 6 bases and 2 bases respectively, with 15 bases between them. The CDR3 runs to 15 residues. The V gene's germline CDR1 is SGHKS and CDR2 YYEKEE (reference sequence).